The sequence of this T cell receptor beta chain was determined in a study of T cell changes during pregnancy in multiple sclerosis. CDR3 size: 17 residues. V shed 0 bases and J shed 0 bases, with 13 bases lying between them. Germline CDR1 is SGHDT and CDR2 is YYEEEE. Assay: immunoSEQ multiplex PCR; the TCRdb copy retains only in-frame clones and omits some. The sample carries around 77,000 clones, 91% recorded once. The rearrangement uses TRBV5-6 and TRBJ2-4, with a possible D match to TRBD1 (6 bases). The sequence derives from a female donor in good health, enrolled as a control in a pregnancy study. The source material was peripheral blood, sampled in the third trimester of pregnancy. CDR3 bases: TGTGCCAGCAGCTTGGTAGGACAGCCCCTAGCCAAAAACATTCAGTACTTC. Protein: CASSLVGQPLAKNIQYF.